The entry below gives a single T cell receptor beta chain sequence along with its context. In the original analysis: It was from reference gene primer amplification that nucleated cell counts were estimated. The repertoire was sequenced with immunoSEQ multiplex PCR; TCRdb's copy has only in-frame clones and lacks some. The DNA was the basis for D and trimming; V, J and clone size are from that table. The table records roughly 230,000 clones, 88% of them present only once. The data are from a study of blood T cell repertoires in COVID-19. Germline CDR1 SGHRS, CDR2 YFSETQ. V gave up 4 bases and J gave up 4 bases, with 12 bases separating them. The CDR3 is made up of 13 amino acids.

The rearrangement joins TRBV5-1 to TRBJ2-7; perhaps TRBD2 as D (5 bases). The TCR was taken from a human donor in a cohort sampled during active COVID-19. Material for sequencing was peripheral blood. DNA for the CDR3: TGCGCCAGCAGCACACTAGACATATACGAGCAGTACTTC. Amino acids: CASSTLDIYEQYF.